Listed here are 16 T cell receptor beta chains from one sample, sequenced in a study of blood T cell repertoires in COVID-19. Sequenced by immunoSEQ multiplex PCR; TCRdb stores in-frame clones only, minus some. The sample contains some 150,000 clones, around 89% of which appear only once. The specimen was PBMCs or T cells enriched from blood (not recorded which). The receptor source for this set is a woman aged 18 to 35 who had recovered from COVID-19.

This chain connects TRBV28 to TRBJ2-7; D possibly corresponds to TRBD2 (6 bases). Per the germline V gene, CDR1 is MDHEN and CDR2 is SYDVKM. This CDR3 spans 14 amino acids. Trimming removed 6 bases at V and 2 bases at J, with 14 bases between. CDR3 DNA sequence: TGTGCCAGCAGCTATGATAGCGGAACCTACGAGCAGTACTTC. Amino acid sequence: CASSYDSGTYEQYF. Complete variable domain (other parts from reference TRBV28 and TRBJ2-7): DVKVTQSSRYLVKRTGEKVFLECVQDMDHENMFWYRQDPGLGLRLIYFSYDVKMKEKGDIPEGYSVSREKKERFSLILESASTNQTSMYLCASSYDSGTYEQYFGPGTRLTVT.

The chain combines TRBV6-1 with TRBJ1-2; D is perhaps TRBD1 (6 bases). Germline V lookup: CDR1 MNHNS, CDR2 SASEGT. The CDR3 sequence is 15 residues long. Trimming took off 0 bases at V and 8 bases at J, with 16 bases between the two ends. The DNA for the CDR3 is TGTGCCAGCAGTGAAGCGGGGGGGCGAGTGGAAGGCTACACCTTC. Protein sequence: CASSEAGGRVEGYTF.

This sequence joins TRBV5-1 and TRBJ2-1, with a possible D match to TRBD1 (5 bases). The CDR3 has 13 residues. V was shortened by 8 bases and J by 8 bases, with 17 bases between the two germline ends. CDR1 is SGHRS, CDR2 YFSETQ, per germline. DNA of the CDR3: TGCGCCAGTCAGGGAATTGTTAGCTATGAGCAGTTCTTC. This codes for CASQGIVSYEQFF.

This clone was seen more than once but under ten times. V and J are TRBV4-3 and TRBJ2-6; D uncertain. Germline-derived CDR1 and CDR2 are LGHNA and YSLEER. This CDR3 has 17 residues. Trimming pared 0 bases from V and 1 base from J, leaving 10 bases between. The CDR3 bases are TGCGCCAGCAGCCAAGATCTAAAGACATCTGGGGCCAACGTCCTGACTTTC. This gives the protein CASSQDLKTSGANVLTF.

V usage is TRBV20-1 and J usage is TRBJ1-4; D is possibly TRBD1 (5 bases). Germline CDR1 reads DFQATT; CDR2 reads SNEGSKA (reference sequence). V shed 3 bases and J shed 6 bases, with 23 bases lying between them. The CDR3 runs to 17 residues. CDR3: CSASSPPGSTGDEKLFF. The CDR3 nucleotides are TGCAGTGCTAGTTCCCCTCCCGGGAGTACGGGGGATGAAAAACTGTTTTTT.

The chain combines TRBV23-1 with TRBJ2-1; 12 bases line up with TRBD2. TRBV23-1 is reported as an ORF; its role is uncertain. CDR3 length: 14 residues. The J segment lost 7 bases and the V segment lost 2 bases, leaving 0 bases of the junction unmatched. DNA of the CDR3: TGCGCCAGCAGTCAACTAGCGGGGGGGAATGAGCAGTTCTTC. Protein: CASSQLAGGNEQFF.

This clone occurred a few times. CDR3 loop: CASSIGGPNTEAFF. CDR3 sequence (DNA): TGTGCCAGTAGTATAGGGGGCCCGAACACTGAAGCTTTCTTT. The chain recombines TRBV19 with TRBJ1-1, with D possibly matching TRBD1 (5 bases). Germline V gene sequence: CDR1 LNHDA, CDR2 SQIVND (reference sequence). Trimming pared 1 base from V and 1 base from J, leaving 7 bases between. The CDR3 runs 14 residues.

This clone has just one count. The CDR3 spells CATGTGVSSGNQPQHF. CDR3 sequence (DNA): TGTGCCACGGGGACAGGCGTAAGTTCGGGCAATCAGCCCCAGCATTTT. The V and J genes are TRBV10-3 and TRBJ1-5; TRBD1 agrees at 8 bases. Unmatched junction bases numbered 13, after V lost 10 bases and J lost 2 bases. Germline CDR1 reads ENHRY; CDR2 reads SYGVKD. The CDR3 contains 16 residues.

This chain joins TRBV28 and TRBJ2-3, with 9 bases lining up with TRBD2. V was pared by 6 bases and J by 5 bases, with 6 bases of the junction left unmatched. Germline lookup yields CDR1 MDHEN and CDR2 SYDVKM. The CDR3 runs 14 residues. DNA for the CDR3: TGTGCCAGCAGCGGGGGGACTAGCCAAGATACGCAGTATTTT. Its protein is CASSGGTSQDTQYF.

The rearrangement joins TRBV3-1 (or the pseudogene TRBV3-2) to TRBJ2-5, with TRBD1 identical over 7 bases. Germline-derived CDR1 and CDR2 are LGHDT and YNNKEL (reference sequence). The CDR3 is 14 amino acids. V lost 3 bases, J lost 5 bases, and 6 bases stayed unmatched. The CDR3 reads CASSQIDRAETQYF. The CDR3 DNA reads TGTGCCAGCAGCCAGATAGACAGGGCGGAGACCCAGTACTTC.

The chain couples TRBV10-1 to TRBJ2-7; TRBD1 matches 7 bases. CDR3 length equals 16 residues. Trimming removed 10 bases from V and 3 bases from J; junction bases left unmatched: 18. CDR1 and CDR2 (germline): WNHNN, SYGVQD (reference sequence). CDR3 protein: CATNYSHRGWGYEQYF. The CDR3 nucleotides are TGCGCCACGAACTATTCCCACAGGGGCTGGGGCTACGAGCAGTACTTC.

The V gene is TRBV28, the J gene TRBJ1-6; unclear D gene. The germline V gene encodes CDR1 MDHEN and CDR2 SYDVKM. The CDR3 contains 16 residues. The germline V and J ends were trimmed by 3 bases and 0 bases, with 9 bases remaining between them. CDR3 nucleotides: TGTGCCAGCAGTTTGGAGCGGAACTCCTATAATTCACCCCTCCACTTT. Encoded protein: CASSLERNSYNSPLHF.

The CDR3 DNA sequence: TGTGCCAGCAGCCCCCCGAGTTCCGATACGCAGTATTTT. Encoded protein: CASSPPSSDTQYF. The V gene is TRBV7-3, the J gene TRBJ2-3; D unresolved. V was trimmed by 5 bases and J by 6 bases, leaving 12 bases between them. The length of the CDR3 is 13 residues. From germline, CDR1 is SGHTA and CDR2 FQGTGA.

Note on this clone: Its ends do not fully match the called genes, so a read error is possible. The chain links TRBV2 to TRBJ1-1; D is undetermined. Germline assignment: CDR1 SNHLY and CDR2 FYNNEI. This CDR3 region has 14 residues. The CDR3 here is CASSAFGENPEAFF. CDR3 DNA sequence: TGTGCCAGCAGTGCTTTCGGGGAGAACCCTGAAGCTTTCTTT.

The rearrangement links TRBV9 to TRBJ2-2, with D possibly TRBD1 on 5 matching bases. From germline, CDR1 is SGDLS and CDR2 YYNGEE. The CDR3 is 16 residues long. Deletions cut 0 bases from V and 1 base from J, with 10 bases between. The DNA for the CDR3 is TGTGCCAGCAGCGTAGGCAGGGTGGGGAACACCGGGGAGCTGTTTTTT. Its translation: CASSVGRVGNTGELFF.

The gene calls are TRBV6-5 and TRBJ2-2; D might be TRBD2 (6 bases). V was shortened by 6 bases and J by 1 base, with 12 bases between the two germline ends. The CDR3 loop spans 15 amino acids. CDR1 is MNHEY, CDR2 SVGAGI, per germline. Written as DNA, the CDR3 is TGTGCCAGCAGACCGCCGCGGGGGAACACCGGGGAGCTGTTTTTT. Protein: CASRPPRGNTGELFF.